Described below is a single T cell receptor (beta chain) sequence and its context. Other DNA variants within this sample encode the same CDR3. Assay: immunoSEQ multiplex PCR; the TCRdb copy retains only in-frame clones and omits some. The data contain 70,000 to 85,000 clones, 86% of them seen just once; the ten biggest clones take up 2% to 2.5%. The record originates from a study of T cell responses to AZD1222 COVID-19 vaccine. The CDR3 covers 13 residues. The V gene lost 2 bases and the J gene lost 3 bases, with 6 bases spanning the gap. From germline, CDR1 is MNHNS and CDR2 SASEGT. The clonotype was recovered from an adult in good health. This chain connects TRBV6-1 to TRBJ2-3; D not resolved. Material: peripheral blood, obtained on day 0 of AZD1222 vaccination. The CDR3 spells CASSESQTDTQYF. For the CDR3, the DNA is TGTGCCAGCAGTGAATCTCAGACAGATACGCAGTATTTT.